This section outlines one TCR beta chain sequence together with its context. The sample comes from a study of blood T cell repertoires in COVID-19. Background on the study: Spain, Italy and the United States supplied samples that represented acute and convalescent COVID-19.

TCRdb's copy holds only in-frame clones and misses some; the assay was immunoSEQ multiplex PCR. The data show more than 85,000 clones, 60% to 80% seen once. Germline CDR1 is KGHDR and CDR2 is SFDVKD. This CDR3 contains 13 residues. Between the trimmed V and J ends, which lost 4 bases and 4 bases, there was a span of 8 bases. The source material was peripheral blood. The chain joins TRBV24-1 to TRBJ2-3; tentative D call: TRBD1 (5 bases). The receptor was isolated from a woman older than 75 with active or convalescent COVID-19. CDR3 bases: TGTGCCACCAGTGACCCGACAGCAGATACGCAGTATTTT. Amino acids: CATSDPTADTQYF.